What follows is one T cell receptor (beta chain) and its context. Its antigen is undetermined. These data are taken from a study of shared clonotypes between healthy human individuals. General study results and limits: Investigators collected only blood, and repertoires in tissues likely differ. Despite large depth, rarefaction showed incomplete sorted-subset sequencing.

Every immunoSEQ plate was one replicate of a subset's evenly spread DNA. Assay used: immunoSEQ multiplex PCR; TCRdb lists only in-frame clones, some missing. The sample shows 2 million to 2.5 million clones, under 95% of them seen only once. The CDR3 spans 16 residues. The J segment lost 5 bases and the V segment lost 1 base, leaving 8 bases of the junction unmatched. Germline values: CDR1 SNHLY, CDR2 FYNNEI. Material: naive CD4+ T cells from PBMCs. Subset reported: CD45RA+ positively selected. This chain links TRBV2 with TRBJ1-5; TRBD1 agrees at 7 bases. This TCR was sampled from a man younger than 35 in good health. Some clones in this sample may be carry-over from other donors' samples. CDR3 DNA sequence: TGTGCCAGCAGTGAAGTTAGGGGGCAGGGTGATCAGCCCCAGCATTTT. Translated, it gives CASSEVRGQGDQPQHF.